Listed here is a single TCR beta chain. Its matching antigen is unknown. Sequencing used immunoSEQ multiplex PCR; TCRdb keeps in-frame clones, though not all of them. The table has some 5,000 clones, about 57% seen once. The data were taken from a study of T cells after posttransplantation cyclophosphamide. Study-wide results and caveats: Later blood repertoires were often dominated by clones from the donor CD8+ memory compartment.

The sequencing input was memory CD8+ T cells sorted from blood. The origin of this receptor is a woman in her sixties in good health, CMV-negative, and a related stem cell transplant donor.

The CDR3 DNA follows: TGCAGCGTTGAACAGGCGAATCAAGGTGGCTACACCTTC. Its protein product is CSVEQANQGGYTF. The rearrangement links TRBV29-1 to TRBJ1-2; D is unclear. Germline V lookup: CDR1 SQVTM, CDR2 ANQGSEA. The CDR3 loop spans 13 amino acids. V was clipped by 2 bases and J by 7 bases, with 14 bases between them. Variable domain in full (rest from reference TRBV29-1 and TRBJ1-2): SAVISQKPSRDICQRGTSLTIQCQVDSQVTMMFWYRQQPGQSLTLIATANQGSEATYESGFVIDKFPISRPNLTFSTLTVSNMSPEDSSIYLCSVEQANQGGYTFGSGTRLTVV.